The source of this T cell receptor (beta chain) is a study of regulatory T cells in long-lasting Graves disease. Germline lookup yields CDR1 WNHNN and CDR2 SYGVQD (reference sequence). The CDR3 contains 11 residues. A note on this clonotype: The antigen remains undetermined. At one end the junction does not follow the germline gene, possibly because of a read error.

For TCR beta, libraries came from iRepertoire HTBI primers and Arm-PCR of CDR3 regions. Each CDR3 protein is one row after TCRdb ran MiXCR on the multiplex PCR reads. The sample gives 350,000 to 550,000 distinct CDR3 sequences, about 15% of which show up once; roughly 17% is in the top ten. Points from the study as a whole: The work looked only at peripheral blood and did not look at thyroid tissue. With persistent disease, TRBV28, TRBJ1-2 and TRBJ2-5 were the favored segments.

Time point defined: newly diagnosed GD, antithyroid drugs for less than 3 months. RNA extracted from PBMCs served as the sequencing template. This sample was shared with a second study, whose subject was T cells in Graves' hyperthyroidism and ophthalmopathy. That paper notes: The TCR CDR3 first-round RT-PCR relied on the HTBI primer set.

This material consisted of peripheral blood mononuclear cells (PBMCs), taken at new diagnosis, from a patient treated with antithyroid drugs. This chain uses TRBV10-1 with TRBJ2-7, with 8 bases matching TRBD1. This TCR derives from a woman between 25 and 40 years old with Graves disease. This CDR3 reads CASGQGNEQYF. CDR3 bases: TGTGCCAGCGGACAGGGCAACGAGCAGTACTTC.